This paragraph reports one T cell receptor beta chain. Sequencing used immunoSEQ multiplex PCR; TCRdb keeps in-frame clones, though not all of them. The table lists some 200,000 clones, more than 65% of them singletons, with 13% in the top ten. This entry is derived from a study of cytomegalovirus exposure and HLA in healthy donors. V was shortened by 0 bases and J by 8 bases, with 14 bases between the two germline ends. Germline CDR1 reads SGHRS; CDR2 reads YFSETQ. The CDR3 consists of 14 residues. The chain recombines TRBV5-1 with TRBJ1-2; no reliable D call. This sequence was found in a woman aged 25 to 39 in good health and CMV-seropositive. Material: PBMCs. The CDR3 DNA reads TGCGCCAGCAGCTTGGGATTTTCGGAGGAAGGCTACACCTTC. Protein: CASSLGFSEEGYTF.